These 14 T cell receptor beta chains came from one sample sequenced in a study of STAT5B mutations in CD4+ large granular lymphocyte leukemia. Sequenced by immunoSEQ multiplex PCR; TCRdb stores in-frame clones only, minus some. The sample lists about 25,000 clones, about 79% occurring once. The sample comprised CD4+ T cells from blood buffy coats. These receptors were taken from a human donor in good health.

The genes are TRBV6-5 and TRBJ2-2; 7 nucleotides align to TRBD1. Germline V CDR1 and CDR2: MNHEY, SVGAGI. The CDR3 runs 15 residues. Losses at the gene ends were 6 bases for V and 1 base for J; bases not matched to a gene: 5. CDR3: CASRPGQLNTGELFF. The CDR3 DNA follows: TGTGCCAGCAGACCGGGACAGTTGAACACCGGGGAGCTGTTTTTT.

This rearrangement joins TRBV7-9 to TRBJ1-5; D gene unclear. V was pared by 3 bases and J by 3 bases, with 6 bases between. CDR1 SEHNR and CDR2 FQNEAQ come from the germline V gene (reference sequence). The CDR3 runs to 13 residues. CDR3 sequence reads: CASSLSLNQPQHF. DNA for the CDR3: TGTGCCAGCAGCTTGTCGCTCAATCAGCCCCAGCATTTT. The full variable domain, rest sourced from reference TRBV7-9 and TRBJ1-5, is DTGVSQNPRHKITKRGQNVTFRCDPISEHNRLYWYRQTLGQGPEFLTYFQNEAQLEKSRLLSDRFSAERPKGSFSTLEIQRTEQGDSAMYLCASSLSLNQPQHFGDGTRLSIL.

This clone was counted between two and nine times. The chain recombines TRBV10-1 with TRBJ2-1, with unresolved D. The CDR3 extends over 13 amino acids. Germline V gene sequence: CDR1 WNHNN, CDR2 SYGVQD (reference sequence). The ends were cut back, 5 bases at V and 7 bases at J, with 12 bases in the middle. The CDR3, as DNA: TGCGCCAGCAGTTCGGACGGTCGAAATGAGCAGTTCTTC. It translates to CASSSDGRNEQFF.

This chain links TRBV6-5 with TRBJ2-3; 8 bases fit TRBD2. The V and J ends lost 2 bases and 1 base, in that order; junction bases with no gene match: 2. CDR3 length: 15 amino acids. Germline V lookup: CDR1 MNHEY, CDR2 SVGAGI. CDR3 amino acids: CASSYEAGGTDTQYF. The CDR3 DNA is TGTGCCAGCAGTTACGAAGCGGGGGGCACAGATACGCAGTATTTT.

This clone was picked up a small number of times. The same CDR3 can be traced to other DNA sequences in this sample. The V call is TRBV15, the J call TRBJ1-5, with D unresolved. V dropped 0 bases and J dropped 7 bases, with 4 bases sitting between them. The CDR3 covers 12 residues. Germline values: CDR1 LNHNV, CDR2 YYDKDF (reference sequence). The CDR3 reads CATSRDTQPQHF. The CDR3 nucleotides are TGTGCCACCAGCAGAGATACGCAGCCCCAGCATTTT.

CDR3 DNA: TGTGCCACCAGCTCATGGGAGGTGGGCGGGAACACTGAAGCTTTCTTT. The encoded protein is CATSSWEVGGNTEAFF. The J gene is TRBJ1-1, the V gene TRBV15; D remains unclear. V lost 5 bases and J lost 1, with 17 bases in between. This CDR3 is built from 16 residues. In germline, CDR1 is LNHNV, CDR2 YYDKDF (reference sequence).

The genes are TRBV7-2 and TRBJ2-3; maybe TRBD1 (5 bases). Trimming cost V 5 bases and J 6 bases, with 15 bases left between them. CDR1 is SGHTA, CDR2 FQGNSA, per germline. The CDR3 spans 14 residues. The CDR3 DNA sequence: TGTGCCAGCAGCCCCGGCCAGGGCCCGGATACGCAGTATTTT. It specifies CASSPGQGPDTQYF.

This clone was seen a handful of times. The V and J genes are TRBV2 and TRBJ2-1, with 9 positions matching TRBD1. The V segment lost 8 bases and the J segment 3 bases; nucleotides outside the gene matches: 20. The CDR3 has 19 amino acids. Looked up from germline, CDR1 is SNHLY and CDR2 is FYNNEI. This CDR3 is CASRFSGTGSTTDYNEQFF. CDR3 nucleotides: TGTGCCAGCCGATTCAGCGGGACAGGGTCAACAACGGACTACAATGAGCAGTTCTTC.

This clone occurred once. The V call is TRBV2, the J call TRBJ2-5, with 9 nucleotides matching TRBD2. The CDR3 spans 14 residues. The V gene end was trimmed by 9 bases and the J gene end by 5 bases; junction bases not matched to a gene: 10. Per the germline V gene, CDR1 is SNHLY and CDR2 is FYNNEI. Here the CDR3 reads CASSLAGVGETQYF. In DNA, the CDR3 is TGTGCCAGTTCGTTAGCGGGAGTGGGGGAGACCCAGTACTTC.

The V gene is TRBV5-1, the J gene TRBJ1-1; D gene ambiguous. Germline V gene lookup returns CDR1 SGHRS and CDR2 YFSETQ. The V and J ends lost 4 bases and 1 base respectively, with 11 bases between them. This CDR3 is 14 amino acids long. The chain's CDR3 is CASSDGAPNTEAFF. The CDR3, as DNA: TGCGCCAGCAGCGATGGCGCACCGAACACTGAAGCTTTCTTT.

This clone was found a few times. The rearrangement joins TRBV7-8 to TRBJ2-2; TRBD1 aligns across 10 bases. Germline CDR1 SGHVS, CDR2 FQNEAQ. Unmatched junction bases numbered 20, after V lost 5 bases and J lost 5 bases. The CDR3 has 20 residues. CDR3 nucleotide sequence: TGTGCCAGCAGCGCGGGACAGGGGAGACTAGTGAAAGTCGGGACCGGGGAGCTGTTTTTT. Translating it yields CASSAGQGRLVKVGTGELFF.

The rearrangement joins TRBV7-8 to TRBJ1-1; 7 bases fit TRBD1. V dropped 2 bases and J dropped 1; count of bases not matched to a gene: 1. The CDR3 is 14 residues long. Germline CDR1 and CDR2: SGHVS and FQNEAQ. The CDR3 sequence is CASSLRDRNTEAFF. The CDR3 bases are TGTGCCAGCAGCTTAAGGGACAGGAACACTGAAGCTTTCTTT.

Only a few counts were recorded for this clone. This chain links TRBV7-8 with TRBJ2-7; 10 bases are shared with TRBD1. J gave up 6 bases and V 5 bases, and 16 bases lay outside the gene matches. Germline V CDR1 and CDR2: SGHVS, FQNEAQ. This CDR3 spans 17 amino acids. The CDR3 nucleotides are TGTGCCAGCAGCCCAAAAAGAGACAGGGGGCGGCTGACCGAGCAGTACGTC. Translating gives CASSPKRDRGRLTEQYV.

The V and J genes are TRBV5-1 and TRBJ2-2, with D possibly matching TRBD1 (5 bases). The CDR3 spans 15 residues. Germline V gene data show CDR1 as SGHRS and CDR2 as YFSETQ. V shed 0 bases and J shed 3 bases, with 9 bases lying between them. CDR3 region: CASSLVRGDTGELFF. In DNA, the CDR3 is TGCGCCAGCAGCTTGGTAAGGGGCGACACCGGGGAGCTGTTTTTT. Together with reference TRBV5-1 and TRBJ2-2, the CDR3 gives the full variable domain: KAGVTQTPRYLIKTRGQQVTLSCSPISGHRSVSWYQQTPGQGLQFLFEYFSETQRNKGNFPGRFSGRQFSNSRSEMNVSTLELGDSALYLCASSLVRGDTGELFFGEGSRLTVL.